This T cell receptor (beta chain) was retrieved from a study of cytomegalovirus exposure and HLA in healthy donors. Notes on the study in general: Three of the chains that were CMV-associated were confirmed in vitro to be specific for CMV antigens.

As for this clone: Its specificity is not known.

Sequencing was performed with immunoSEQ multiplex PCR; in TCRdb, only in-frame clones are kept and a portion is missing. The table has fewer than 200,000 clones, about 86% seen once. This CDR3 comprises 15 residues. Germline-derived CDR1 and CDR2 are SGHTA and FQGNSA. The V and J ends lost 5 bases and 4 bases, in that order; junction bases with no gene match: 6. Sequencing used PBMCs. This clonotype was obtained from a woman between 25 and 40 years old in good health and CMV-seronegative. The chain is built from TRBV7-2 and TRBJ2-2; 8 bases fit TRBD1. CDR3 sequence: CASSGRTGSTGELFF. As DNA, the CDR3 is TGTGCCAGCAGCGGTAGGACAGGGTCCACCGGGGAGCTGTTTTTT.